Below are 3 T cell receptor beta chains sequenced from a single sample in a study of OX40 agonist ivuxolimab in advanced cancers. Produced via immunoSEQ multiplex PCR; TCRdb's table is partial and in-frame only. The data hold about 61,000 clones, with approximately 90% observed a single time. The sequencing used CD4+ or CD8+ T cells sorted from blood, collected in a trial of the OX40 agonist ivuxolimab. These receptors were collected from an adult with an advanced solid tumor such as melanoma, head and neck, liver or kidney cancer.

This chain connects TRBV19 to TRBJ1-5; D gene uncertain. Germline CDR1 LNHDA, CDR2 SQIVND (reference sequence). CDR3 length equals 17 residues. Trimming took off 1 base at V and 5 bases at J, with 18 bases between the two ends. The CDR3 is CASSIVVNPAGDQPQHF. The CDR3 DNA reads TGTGCCAGTAGTATAGTCGTCAACCCGGCTGGGGATCAGCCCCAGCATTTT.

The chain is built from TRBV5-1 and TRBJ2-2, with TRBD1 matching 7 bases. With V trimmed by 7 bases and J by 3 bases, 0 bases remained unmatched. The CDR3 is 12 residues long. The V gene's germline CDR1 is SGHRS and CDR2 YFSETQ. CDR3 DNA sequence: TGCGCCAGCCAGGGGGACACCGGGGAGCTGTTTTTT. As protein: CASQGDTGELFF. Full variable domain (missing parts from reference TRBV5-1 and TRBJ2-2): KAGVTQTPRYLIKTRGQQVTLSCSPISGHRSVSWYQQTPGQGLQFLFEYFSETQRNKGNFPGRFSGRQFSNSRSEMNVSTLELGDSALYLCASQGDTGELFFGEGSRLTVL.

This chain uses TRBV10-3 with TRBJ2-3, with 9 positions matching TRBD2. There are 17 residues in the CDR3. With V trimmed by 3 bases and J by 0 bases, 7 bases remained unmatched. Germline V gives CDR1 ENHRY, CDR2 SYGVKD. The CDR3 DNA sequence: TGTGCCATCAGTGACCGTGGGACTAGCCAGAGCACAGATACGCAGTATTTT. Its translation is CAISDRGTSQSTDTQYF.